The clone carrying this TCR beta chain was recorded only once. The data are from a study of blood T cell repertoires in COVID-19. Looking at the study overall: Sources were T cells, B-cell-depleted T cells, or PBMCs; the material itself was cDNA or gDNA.

V shed 5 bases and J shed 0 bases, with 15 bases lying between them. The CDR3 consists of 16 residues. The germline gives CDR1 SGHVS, CDR2 FNYEAQ. Sequencing used immunoSEQ multiplex PCR; TCRdb keeps in-frame clones, though not all of them. The data show about 260,000 clones, approximately 90% seen once. The receptor's source is a man aged 60 to 69 who had recovered from COVID-19. The source material was peripheral blood. V and J are TRBV7-6 and TRBJ2-3; D call uncertain. Written as DNA, the CDR3 is TGTGCCAGCAGCCCTTACGGAGCCCCTAGCACAGATACGCAGTATTTT. It specifies CASSPYGAPSTDTQYF.